This is a list of T cell receptor beta chains from one sample in a study of T cells in Graves' hyperthyroidism and ophthalmopathy. A single record per CDR3 protein comes from TCRdb applying MiXCR to the multiplex PCR reads. This sample carries about 560,000 distinct CDR3 sequences, approximately 15% of them seen once, and the ten largest clones take approximately 18%. Sequencing used blood. Receptors were obtained from a woman younger than 35 with Graves' hyperthyroidism. The CDR3 runs from the conserved cysteine through the conserved F or W.

>TRBV20-1
CSARDAPDTQYF
>TRBV25-1
CASSESGSNQPQHF
>TRBV20-1
CSVSIAKNIQYF
>TRBV14
CASSLWDSSETQYF
>TRBV11-3
CASSRSSGGYYNEQFF
>TRBV11-2
CASSSRADGNQPQHF
>TRBV4-1
CASSQDGVSQGSEQFF
>TRBV20-1
CSASSGRYEQYF
>TRBV7-2
CASSLGSEVGQFF
>TRBV11-3
CASSLSLSGRAFDEQFF
>TRBV13
CASRDTGQSNTGELFF
>TRBV11-2
CASSPYSSGVINEQFF
>TRBV12-3/TRBV12-4
CASMAPGQGVGGELFF
>TRBV7-9
CASSSNHLLGLADNEQFF
>TRBV20-1
CSALNVQAGAVGETQYF
>TRBV20-1
CSALRDTIYF
>TRBV6-2/TRBV6-3
CASSYRVGEQYF
>TRBV20-1
CSAMPDRNTEAFF
>TRBV9
CASSVSQGAAYEQYF
>TRBV20-1
CSAVRGGSYEQYF
>TRBV6-2/TRBV6-3
CAAQGSSYEQYF
>TRBV4-1
CASSQEAEAGGYEQYF
>TRBV13
CASSLVRSTYGYTF
>TRBV2
CASTTQGHEQYF
>TRBV12-3/TRBV12-4
CASSPDRGQSSPLHF
>TRBV7-9
CASSLAGTGDDGYTF
>TRBV7-2
CASSLGVSYGYTF
>TRBV6-1
CASIFGGGNYNEQFF
>TRBV11-2
CASSPGGNNEQFF
>TRBV12-3/TRBV12-4
CASSPLKTGELFF
>TRBV27
CASRTGTGSIFYNEQFF
>TRBV11-3
CASSLRPRVGNTIYF
>TRBV6-1
CASSEAGRGGETQYF
>TRBV28
CASSSPRGNRYGYTF
>TRBV5-1
CASSRSTSGASYNEQFF
>TRBV5-4
CASSLPGPSTEAFF
>TRBV20-1
CSASQPSGNTIYF
>TRBV11-2
CASSLGVTGYESEYF
>TRBV28
CASGGGRGYGYTF
>TRBV29-1
CSVGDSNQPQHF
>TRBV20-1
CSARVHRVDTGELFF
>TRBV12-5
CASGFGQGRYGYTF